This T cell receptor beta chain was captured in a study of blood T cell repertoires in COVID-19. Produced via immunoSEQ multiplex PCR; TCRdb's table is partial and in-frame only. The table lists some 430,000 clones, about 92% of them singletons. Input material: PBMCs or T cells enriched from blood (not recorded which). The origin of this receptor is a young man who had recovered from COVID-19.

DNA for the CDR3: TGTGCCAGCAGCTTAGGGGCCCTGTCCTACGAGCAGTACTTC. Translated: CASSLGALSYEQYF. V is TRBV11-1 and J is TRBJ2-7; D unclear. This CDR3 is 14 amino acids long. Looked up from germline, CDR1 is SGHAT and CDR2 is FQDESV (reference sequence). The germline V and J ends were trimmed by 1 base and 1 base, with 8 bases remaining between them.